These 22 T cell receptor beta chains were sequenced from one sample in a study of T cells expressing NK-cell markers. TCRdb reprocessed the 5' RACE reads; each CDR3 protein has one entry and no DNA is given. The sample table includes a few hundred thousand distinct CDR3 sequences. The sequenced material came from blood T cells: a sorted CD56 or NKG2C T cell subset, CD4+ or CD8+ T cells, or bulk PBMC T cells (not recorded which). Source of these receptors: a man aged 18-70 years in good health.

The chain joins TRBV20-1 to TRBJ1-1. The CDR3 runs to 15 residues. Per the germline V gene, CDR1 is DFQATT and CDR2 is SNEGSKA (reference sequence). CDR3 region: CSARTQLPADTEAFF.

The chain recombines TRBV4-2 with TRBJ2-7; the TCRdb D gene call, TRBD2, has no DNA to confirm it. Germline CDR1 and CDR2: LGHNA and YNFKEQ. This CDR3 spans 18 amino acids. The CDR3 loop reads CASSHSGSLAGGSYEQYF.

The CDR3 is CASGLWKFSGGAEQETQYF. The chain uses TRBV12-5 and TRBJ2-5; TCRdb proposes TRBD2, but this gene call is untestable without DNA. Germline lookup yields CDR1 LGHNT and CDR2 FRNRAP. This CDR3 region has 19 residues.

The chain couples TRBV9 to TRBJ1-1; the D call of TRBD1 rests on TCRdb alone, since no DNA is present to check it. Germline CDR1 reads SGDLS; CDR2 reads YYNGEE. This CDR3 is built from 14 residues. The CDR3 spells CASSQAQGGAEAFF.

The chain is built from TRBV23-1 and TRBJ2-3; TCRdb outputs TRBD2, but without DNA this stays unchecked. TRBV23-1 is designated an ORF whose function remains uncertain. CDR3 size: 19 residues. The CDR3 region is CASSQSRDSGGASTDTQYF.

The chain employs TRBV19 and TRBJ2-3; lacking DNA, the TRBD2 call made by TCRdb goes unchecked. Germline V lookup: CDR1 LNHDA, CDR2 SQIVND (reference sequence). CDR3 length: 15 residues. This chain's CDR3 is CASKGIAGVIDTQYF. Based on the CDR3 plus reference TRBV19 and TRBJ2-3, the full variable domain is DGGITQSPKYLFRKEGQNVTLSCEQNLNHDAMYWYRQDPGQGLRLIYYSQIVNDFQKGDIAEGYSVSREKKESFPLTVTSAQKNPTAFYLCASKGIAGVIDTQYFGPGTRLTVL.

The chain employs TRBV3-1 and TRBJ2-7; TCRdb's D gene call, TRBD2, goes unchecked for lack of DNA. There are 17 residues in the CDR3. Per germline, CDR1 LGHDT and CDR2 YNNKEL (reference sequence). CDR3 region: CASSLSYSSGGPYEQYF.

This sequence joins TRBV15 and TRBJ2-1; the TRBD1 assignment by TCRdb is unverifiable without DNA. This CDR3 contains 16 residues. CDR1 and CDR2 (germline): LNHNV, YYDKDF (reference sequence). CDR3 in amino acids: CATSTWTGGDYNEQFF.

The CDR3: CASTRGTGDRYGYTF. The chain uses TRBV6-1 and TRBJ1-2; TCRdb outputs TRBD1, but without DNA this stays unchecked. CDR1 and CDR2 (germline): MNHNS, SASEGT. CDR3 length equals 15 residues.

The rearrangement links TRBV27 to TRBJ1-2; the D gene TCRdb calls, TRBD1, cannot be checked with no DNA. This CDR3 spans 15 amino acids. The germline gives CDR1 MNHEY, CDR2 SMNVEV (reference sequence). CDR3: CASSTLWGGVYGYTF.

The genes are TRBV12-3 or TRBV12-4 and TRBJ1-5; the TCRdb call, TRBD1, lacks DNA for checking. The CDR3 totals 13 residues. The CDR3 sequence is CASSSMTAQPQHF.

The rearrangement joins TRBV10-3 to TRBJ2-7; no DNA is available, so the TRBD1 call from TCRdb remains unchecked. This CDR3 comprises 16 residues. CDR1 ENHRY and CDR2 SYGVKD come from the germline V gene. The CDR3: CAISEPGQGASDEQYF.

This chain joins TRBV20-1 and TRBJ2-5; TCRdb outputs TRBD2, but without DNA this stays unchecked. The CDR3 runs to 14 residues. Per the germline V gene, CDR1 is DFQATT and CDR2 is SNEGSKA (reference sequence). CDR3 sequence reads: CSARRASRGETQYF.

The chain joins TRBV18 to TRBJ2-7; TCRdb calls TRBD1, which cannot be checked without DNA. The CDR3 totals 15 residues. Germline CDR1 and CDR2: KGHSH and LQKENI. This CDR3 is CASSAGDRGGYEQYF.

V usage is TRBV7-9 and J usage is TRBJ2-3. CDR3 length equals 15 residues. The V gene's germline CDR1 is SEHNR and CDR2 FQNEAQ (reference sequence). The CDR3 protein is CASSLTTVRSDTQYF.

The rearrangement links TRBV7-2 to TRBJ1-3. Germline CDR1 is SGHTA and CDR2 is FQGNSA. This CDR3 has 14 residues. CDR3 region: CASSLTSGEYTIYF.

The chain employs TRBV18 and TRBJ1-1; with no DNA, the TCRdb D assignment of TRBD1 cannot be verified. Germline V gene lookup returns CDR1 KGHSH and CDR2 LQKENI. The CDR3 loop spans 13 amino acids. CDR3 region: CASSPQEGSEAFF.

The CDR3 sequence is CASRDRGSRTDTQYF. The chain employs TRBV10-2 and TRBJ2-3; TCRdb outputs TRBD1, but without DNA this stays unchecked. Per germline, CDR1 WSHSY and CDR2 SAAADI. The CDR3 runs 15 residues.

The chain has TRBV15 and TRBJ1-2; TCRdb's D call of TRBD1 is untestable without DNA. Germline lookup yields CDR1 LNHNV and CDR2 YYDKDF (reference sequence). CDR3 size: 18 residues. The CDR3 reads CATSRDRDQGARFYGYTF.

The CDR3 spells CASSLRPTSLGYTF. V usage is TRBV28 and J usage is TRBJ1-2. Germline-derived CDR1 and CDR2 are MDHEN and SYDVKM. The CDR3 runs 14 residues.

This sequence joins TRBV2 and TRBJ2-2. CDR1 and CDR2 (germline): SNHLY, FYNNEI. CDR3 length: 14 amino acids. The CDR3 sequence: CATHFGRATGELFF.

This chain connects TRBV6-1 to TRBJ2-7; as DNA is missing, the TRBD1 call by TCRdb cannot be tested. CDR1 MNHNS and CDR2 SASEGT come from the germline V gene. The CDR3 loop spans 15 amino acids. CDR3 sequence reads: CASRATGTVRYEQYF.